One TCR beta chain is described in this entry. The V segment lost 3 bases and the J segment 6 bases; nucleotides outside the gene matches: 5. Germline CDR1 reads KGHSH; CDR2 reads LQKENI. The CDR3 is made up of 15 amino acids. The protocol was immunoSEQ multiplex PCR, while the TCRdb copy is restricted to in-frame clones and leaves out a portion. The data hold some 230,000 clones, with approximately 82% observed a single time. The data originate from a study of blood T cell repertoires in COVID-19. Specimen: PBMCs or T cells enriched from blood (not recorded which). This chain uses TRBV18 with TRBJ1-6; the match to TRBD1 covers 7 bases. The TCR originated in a man aged 35 to 55 who had recovered from COVID-19. As DNA, the CDR3 is TGTGCCAGCTCACCCCAGGGGGATGCTAATTCACCCCTCCACTTT. This codes for CASSPQGDANSPLHF.